The 18 T cell receptor beta chains given below trace back to one sample, sequenced in a study of blood T cell repertoires in COVID-19. Some clones are missing from TCRdb's copy, which holds only in-frame ones; the method was immunoSEQ multiplex PCR. The table includes about 73,000 clones, 90% detected once. The sample consisted of peripheral blood. The receptors shown here come from a woman under 30 with acute or convalescent COVID-19.

For the CDR3, the DNA is TGTGCCAGCAGTTACGGCTCAGGGGCTGCAGATACGCAGTATTTT. Encoded protein: CASSYGSGAADTQYF. The chain is built from TRBV6-2 or TRBV6-3 and TRBJ2-3; a weak D match, TRBD1 (6 bases). The V end was cut by 2 bases, the J end by 4 bases, with 13 bases between. The CDR3 is 15 residues long. Germline V lookup: CDR1 MNHEY, CDR2 SVGEGT.

The chain is built from TRBV6-5 and TRBJ2-3; 8 bases agree with TRBD2. V was clipped by 8 bases and J by 7 bases; unmatched bases: 2. The CDR3 runs to 11 residues. From germline, CDR1 is MNHEY and CDR2 SVGAGI. The CDR3 sequence is CASRSGNTQYF. CDR3 bases: TGTGCCAGCCGTAGCGGGAATACGCAGTATTTT.

The chain uses TRBV10-3 and TRBJ2-3, with TRBD2 identical over 8 bases. Germline trimming cut 4 bases from V and 4 bases from J; bases unmatched to any gene: 4. The CDR3 loop spans 14 amino acids. CDR1 is ENHRY and CDR2 is SYGVKD in the germline V gene. Here the CDR3 DNA reads TGTGCCATCAGTGTCGGGGGGGACGCAGATACGCAGTATTTT. It specifies CAISVGGDADTQYF.

In its sample, this clone was seen a few times. The rearrangement joins TRBV30 to TRBJ2-2; 7 positions match TRBD2. Germline V gives CDR1 GTSNPN, CDR2 SVGIG (reference sequence). This CDR3 comprises 13 residues. The CDR3 is CARGRRNTGELFF. The CDR3 DNA sequence: TGTGCTCGCGGGAGAAGGAACACCGGGGAGCTGTTTTTT.

The chain uses TRBV24-1 and TRBJ2-1; 10 positions agree with TRBD1. Looked up from germline, CDR1 is KGHDR and CDR2 is SFDVKD. V trimming: 5 bases; J trimming: 9 bases; junction bases outside the gene matches: 12. This CDR3 is 16 amino acids long. The CDR3 nucleotides read TGTGCCACCAGTGGTAGACAGGGGGCGCGTTCGAGTGAGCAGTTCTTC. Translation gives CATSGRQGARSSEQFF.

This rearrangement joins TRBV2 to TRBJ1-2, with TRBD1 identical over 12 bases. This CDR3 contains 17 residues. The V and J ends lost 6 bases and 4 bases, in that order; junction bases with no gene match: 12. CDR1 SNHLY and CDR2 FYNNEI come from the germline V gene. The CDR3 coding sequence is TGTGCCAGCAGCCCCGGGACAGGGGGCGCAGATATCTATGGCTACACCTTC. Translation gives CASSPGTGGADIYGYTF.

J is TRBJ1-6 and V is TRBV5-5; TRBD1 might be the D (6 bases). Germline CDR1 reads SGHKS; CDR2 reads YYEKEE (reference sequence). The CDR3 has 15 amino acids. V was trimmed by 4 bases and J by 8 bases, leaving 16 bases between them. CDR3 sequence (DNA): TGTGCCAGCAGCGCCGACCTCCAGGGGTATTCACCCCTCCACTTT. Its translation is CASSADLQGYSPLHF.

The chain has TRBV29-1 and TRBJ2-3, with TRBD1 matching over 7 bases. The V gene's germline CDR1 is SQVTM and CDR2 ANQGSEA. The CDR3 has 14 residues. V trimming: 1 base; J trimming: 4 bases; junction bases outside the gene matches: 5. The CDR3 region has the DNA TGCAGCGTTGAAGGTAACAGGGGACCAGATACGCAGTATTTT. It encodes CSVEGNRGPDTQYF.

The V and J genes are TRBV7-8 and TRBJ2-5; D may be TRBD2 (6 bases). Trimming removed 0 bases from V and 0 bases from J, with 11 bases in between. CDR3 length: 16 residues. The germline gives CDR1 SGHVS, CDR2 FQNEAQ. Written as DNA, the CDR3 is TGTGCCAGCAGCTTAGCTGGAGGGCCGTACCAAGAGACCCAGTACTTC. Translation gives CASSLAGGPYQETQYF.

The chain carries TRBV9 and TRBJ2-7, with D perhaps matching TRBD2 (5 bases). This CDR3 has 15 amino acids. CDR1 and CDR2 from the germline V gene are SGDLS and YYNGEE. The ends were cut back, 0 bases at V and 0 bases at J, with 10 bases in the middle. The chain's CDR3 is CASSVESGVSYEQYF. The CDR3 DNA follows: TGTGCCAGCAGCGTAGAAAGCGGAGTCTCCTACGAGCAGTACTTC.

The V and J genes are TRBV2 and TRBJ1-6; D gene ambiguous. V shed 1 base and J shed 6 bases, with 10 bases lying between them. From germline, CDR1 is SNHLY and CDR2 FYNNEI. The CDR3 totals 15 residues. For the CDR3, the DNA is TGTGCCAGCAGTGAAGTAGGAGAAGTTAATTCACCCCTCCACTTT. This encodes CASSEVGEVNSPLHF.

The rearrangement uses TRBV9 and TRBJ1-3; maybe TRBD1 (5 bases). The CDR3 consists of 16 residues. The germline V and J ends were trimmed by 3 bases and 8 bases, with 21 bases remaining between them. CDR1 is SGDLS, CDR2 YYNGEE, per germline. CDR3: CASSANIDMKGDTIYF. CDR3 nucleotides: TGTGCCAGCAGCGCCAACATCGACATGAAAGGGGACACCATATATTTT.

This clone was recorded once. The genes are TRBV19 and TRBJ2-5, with 9 bases that match TRBD1. CDR3 length: 16 amino acids. Germline loops: CDR1 LNHDA, CDR2 SQIVND (reference sequence). With V trimmed by 6 bases and J by 5 bases, 13 bases remained unmatched. The CDR3: CASRGRGTGLEETQYF. CDR3 DNA sequence: TGTGCCAGTAGAGGGCGGGGGACAGGGTTGGAGGAGACCCAGTACTTC. Full variable domain (missing parts from reference TRBV19 and TRBJ2-5): DGGITQSPKYLFRKEGQNVTLSCEQNLNHDAMYWYRQDPGQGLRLIYYSQIVNDFQKGDIAEGYSVSREKKESFPLTVTSAQKNPTAFYLCASRGRGTGLEETQYFGPGTRLLVL.

This rearrangement joins TRBV29-1 to TRBJ2-3, with 12 bases aligning to TRBD2. Germline-derived CDR1 and CDR2 are SQVTM and ANQGSEA. Trimming at V came to 6 bases and at J to 4 bases, leaving 2 bases not matched to a gene. This CDR3 is 13 amino acids long. The chain's CDR3 is CSVRLAGADTQYF. The CDR3 DNA follows: TGCAGCGTCCGACTAGCGGGGGCAGATACGCAGTATTTT.

V and J are TRBV6-2 or TRBV6-3 and TRBJ1-3; unclear D gene. The CDR3 has 15 residues. V lost 2 bases to trimming and J lost 0 bases, with 8 bases between them. Germline CDR1 is MNHEY and CDR2 is SVGEGT. CDR3 protein: CASSYGEFSGNTIYF. The CDR3, as DNA: TGTGCCAGCAGTTACGGAGAGTTCTCTGGAAACACCATATATTTT.

This clone was seen only once. The chain recombines TRBV18 with TRBJ2-3, with D possibly TRBD1 on 5 matching bases. The CDR3 contains 17 residues. V gave up 3 bases and J gave up 1 base, with 17 bases separating them. CDR1 KGHSH and CDR2 LQKENI come from the germline V gene. CDR3 in amino acids: CASSPSREPPRTDTQYF. For the CDR3, the DNA is TGTGCCAGCTCACCTAGCAGGGAACCTCCACGCACAGATACGCAGTATTTT.

This clone has only one observation. CDR3 sequence reads: CASTSSSGRALETQYF. CDR3 nucleotides: TGCGCCAGCACCTCGTCAAGCGGGAGGGCCTTGGAGACCCAGTACTTC. V usage is TRBV10-1 and J usage is TRBJ2-5; 10 bases line up with TRBD2. This CDR3 has 16 amino acids. Losses at the gene ends were 7 bases for V and 5 bases for J; bases not matched to a gene: 13. Germline CDR1 is WNHNN and CDR2 is SYGVQD (reference sequence).

A single count supports this clone. This rearrangement joins TRBV2 to TRBJ1-5; TRBD1 is a possible D gene (5 bases). Looked up from germline, CDR1 is SNHLY and CDR2 is FYNNEI. The CDR3 contains 12 residues. V was clipped by 4 bases and J by 4 bases, with 5 bases between them. The CDR3 coding sequence is TGTGCCAGCAGTGCAGGGAATCAGCCCCAGCATTTT. It encodes CASSAGNQPQHF.